This T cell receptor (beta chain) is drawn from a study of CD8+CD57+ T cells in acquired aplastic anemia. Whole-study context: The average for DNA from sorted CD4+ and CD8+ cells was 3.2 ug. Study results and limitations: Shared by patients and controls, 25 to 30 CD8+ CDR3s were abundant in patients. Significant differences in CD8+ Simpson's diversity were not observed between patients and controls.

For this clonotype: The antigen is undetermined.

The TCR beta profiling, which covered VDJ combination and CDR3 sequence, was carried out using genomic DNA as the template. TCRdb re-called the reads with MiXCR, one entry per CDR3 protein. This sample has 200,000 or so distinct CDR3 sequences; around three fifths occur once, and the top ten carry 46%. The germline gives CDR1 MNHEY, CDR2 SVGEGT. Between the trimmed V and J ends, which lost 3 bases and 5 bases, there was a span of 19 bases. The CDR3 totals 16 residues. V usage is TRBV6-2 or TRBV6-3 and J usage is TRBJ2-5, with D possibly TRBD1 on 6 matching bases. The clonotype originates from a human donor with severe aplastic anemia or a healthy control (not recorded which). The sample comprised sorted CD4+, CD8+, or CD8+CD57+ T cells (not recorded which) from PBMCs. In DNA, the CDR3 is TGTGCCAGCAGTTATCCTTTTAACAGGGAGAGGGAGACCCAGTACTTC. It encodes CASSYPFNRERETQYF.